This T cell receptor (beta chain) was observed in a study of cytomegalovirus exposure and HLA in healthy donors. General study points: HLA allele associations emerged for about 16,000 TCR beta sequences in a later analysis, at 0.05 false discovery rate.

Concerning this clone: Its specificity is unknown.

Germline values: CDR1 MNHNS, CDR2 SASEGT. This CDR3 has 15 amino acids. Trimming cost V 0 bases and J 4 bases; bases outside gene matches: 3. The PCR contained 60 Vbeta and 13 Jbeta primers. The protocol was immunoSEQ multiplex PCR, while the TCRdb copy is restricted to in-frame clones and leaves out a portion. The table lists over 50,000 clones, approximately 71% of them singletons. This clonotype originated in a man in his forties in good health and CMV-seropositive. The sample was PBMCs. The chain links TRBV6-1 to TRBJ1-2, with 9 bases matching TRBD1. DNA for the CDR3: TGTGCCAGCAGTGAAGCGACAGGGGGTCTCTATGGCTACACCTTC. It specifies CASSEATGGLYGYTF.